The present entry profiles one T cell receptor (beta chain) with its context. This specimen comes from a study of blood T cell repertoires in COVID-19. With 4 bases clipped from V and 4 bases from J, the junction kept 6 bases outside the gene matches. This CDR3 contains 15 residues. Per the germline V gene, CDR1 is SGHNT and CDR2 is YYREEE (reference sequence). The data were produced by immunoSEQ multiplex PCR, yet TCRdb's version contains in-frame clones alone and is incomplete. The sample consists of about 200,000 clones, approximately 81% of them appearing once. The source material was peripheral blood. The sequence was obtained from an elderly woman with acute or convalescent COVID-19. This rearrangement joins TRBV5-4 to TRBJ2-5, with 11 positions matching TRBD2. The CDR3 loop reads CASSPRLAGSETQYF. CDR3 nucleotide sequence: TGTGCCAGCAGCCCCCGACTAGCGGGATCAGAGACCCAGTACTTC.